This section outlines one TCR beta chain sequence together with its context. Its antigen is currently not known. The input lacks base qualities; no much larger clone sits a single base away. The method was 5' RACE. Reads for this sample came from an Illumina HiSeq 2500. The second PCR ran for about 7 to 11 cycles and used a J-beta primer mix along with a sample-barcoded 5' primer. A unique molecular identifier was introduced onto each TCR beta cDNA molecule by a template-switch 5' adaptor carrying 12 random nucleotides. At least 2.5 million CDR3-containing paired-end reads were obtained from each sample. First-strand cDNA was synthesized from all RNA with the Mint cDNA synthesis kit, primed by a TRBC-specific oligonucleotide. Following uracil-DNA glycosylase treatment, all cDNA underwent a first 18-cycle PCR with the universal primers M1SS and BC2_uni_R. The study's processing was this. For normalization, 1 million high-quality reads were randomly selected from each sample, with every read carrying a distinct molecular identifier. Instead of being binned into consensus sequences, reads that shared molecular identifiers were thrown out. CDR3 identification, clonotype clustering and error correction used MiTCR with a Q25 quality threshold and the strictest error-elimination algorithm. A nonparametric unseen species model with Euler transformation was used to estimate a lower bound on total TCR beta diversity. The public reads were run again by TCRdb, first through fastp at Q25 and then through MiXCR, and only productive beta chains were kept. A single entry per CDR3 protein holds the most common genes and DNA from its merged rows. The V and J calls, along with clone size, are taken from TCRdb and not from the paper's own processing. In this sample the table shows 650,000 to 800,000 distinct CDR3 sequences, 52% of which occur a single time. Roughly 14% of the sample is held by the ten biggest clonotypes.

This specimen belongs to a study of blood T cells in healthy people across ages (dated by TCRdb to between 2014 and 2017). Broadly, across the study: In model experiments, roughly one uniquely barcoded TCR beta cDNA molecule per two T cells was captured by template switching. To track age-related changes in TCR beta repertoire diversity, the study relied on deep sequencing normalized with unique cDNA molecular identifiers. The donors were divided into four age groups: young (average approximately 16 years), middle-aged (about 40), aged (roughly 60) and long-lived (around 87). To avoid experimental bias, donors of different ages were distributed randomly across sequencing lanes. Using the same blood draw, the study looked at two additional independent replicas of 1 million unique cDNA reads for two donors, one aged 18 to 29 and the other aged 80 or older. What the work shows at the level of the full study, not this receptor alone: Estimates of total diversity from one million sequenced T cells were regarded as lower bounds and underestimates. Because donor CMV infection status was unknown, age-related changes in expanded clonotypes were potentially confounded. Observed TCR beta diversity per million T cells fell roughly linearly with age, and a significant reduction was already apparent by age around 40. Conclusive comparison of naive and antigen-experienced compartments was prevented by the profiling of bulk unsorted PBMCs. There was a strong correlation between observed TCR beta diversity and the percentage of naive T cells measured by flow cytometry. Compared with the aged group, the long-lived group had more naive CD4+ T cells, fewer expanded clones and increased TCR diversity, a pattern suggesting age selection.

Donors were under 40 systemically healthy Caucasian individuals from Russia aged roughly 6 to 100 years. Each donor gave 9.5 to 10 milliliters of peripheral blood, drawn into EDTA-treated Vacutainer tubes. Ficoll-Paque density-gradient centrifugation was used to isolate PBMCs, with at least 6 million per sample. Trizol reagent was used to extract total RNA from the PBMCs, yielding at least 5 micrograms per sample. For every donor, an aliquot of PBMCs went through flow cytometry to measure the percentages of naive CD45RAhigh/CD27high T cells. From the germline V gene, CDR1 is KGHDR and CDR2 is SFDVKD. The CDR3 contains 14 residues, cysteine and phenylalanine counted. Only the CDR3 DNA stays, 42 bases, in frame from base 1. A distance of 12 bases separates the germline ends of V and J, which lose 3 bases and 6 bases respectively.

This chain is built from TRBV24-1 and TRBJ2-3; the D gene remains uncertain. This sequence originates from a woman older than 75 in good health. Sequences were obtained from blood. In nucleotide form, the sequence is TGTGCCACCAGTGATCGGGCCATCTCGGATACGCAGTATTTT. Translated, it gives CATSDRAISDTQYF.